A single sample gave rise to the 10 T cell receptor beta chains below, sequenced in a study of T cell changes during pregnancy in multiple sclerosis. Data came from immunoSEQ multiplex PCR; TCRdb stores just in-frame clones and leaves some out. The sample holds tens of thousands of clones, 75% to 95% seen once. The material was CD4+ T cells from peripheral blood mononuclear cells, obtained in the third trimester of pregnancy. The receptors were sampled from a female donor in good health, enrolled as a control in a pregnancy study.

A few counts support this clone. This rearrangement joins TRBV9 to TRBJ1-1; a weak D match, TRBD1 (6 bases). The CDR3 is 13 residues long. CDR1 and CDR2 from the germline V gene are SGDLS and YYNGEE. Trimming stripped 0 bases from V and 3 bases from J, with 6 bases between. Here the CDR3 reads CASSVEGDTEAFF. CDR3 DNA sequence: TGTGCCAGCAGCGTAGAGGGGGACACTGAAGCTTTCTTT.

CDR3 region: CASSKGGTQETQYF. DNA for the CDR3: TGTGCCAGCAGTAAGGGGGGGACTCAAGAGACCCAGTACTTC. The rearrangement links TRBV11-3 to TRBJ2-5; possibly TRBD2 for D (7 bases). The length of the CDR3 is 14 residues. Trimming pared 6 bases from V and 2 bases from J, leaving 13 bases between. CDR1 is SGHNT and CDR2 is YENEEA in the germline V gene.

The count of this clone is one. The chain is built from TRBV30 and TRBJ1-6; D is unresolved. This CDR3 has 12 amino acids. Germline V lookup: CDR1 GTSNPN, CDR2 SVGIG (reference sequence). Trimming took off 1 base at V and 9 bases at J, with 7 bases between the two ends. The DNA for the CDR3 is TGTGCCTGGAGTGACCCCGGTTCACCCCTCCACTTT. Encoded protein: CAWSDPGSPLHF. Full variable domain (remainder filled in from reference TRBV30 and TRBJ1-6): SQTIHQWPATLVQPVGSPLSLECTVEGTSNPNLYWYRQAAGRGLQLLFYSVGIGQISSEVPQNLSASRPQDRQFILSSKKLLLSDSGFYLCAWSDPGSPLHFGNGTRLTVT.

This clone was detected once. The chain joins TRBV19 to TRBJ1-4; no clear D. Germline V gene data show CDR1 as LNHDA and CDR2 as SQIVND (reference sequence). The CDR3 has 14 amino acids. Trimming left V 3 bases short and J 2 bases short, with 7 bases between. Here the CDR3 reads CASSMWRTNEKLFF. The CDR3 DNA sequence: TGTGCCAGTAGTATGTGGAGGACTAATGAAAAACTGTTTTTT.

This sequence joins TRBV19 and TRBJ2-1; D is undetermined. This CDR3 has 13 residues. The V and J ends lost 7 bases and 0 bases respectively, with 7 bases between them. The germline V gene encodes CDR1 LNHDA and CDR2 SQIVND (reference sequence). CDR3 bases: TGTGCCAGTACCTCGTCCTCCTACAATGAGCAGTTCTTC. Translated: CASTSSSYNEQFF.

The count of this clone is one. CDR3 region: CASSRQGNTGELFF. For the CDR3, the DNA is TGTGCCAGTAGCCGACAGGGGAACACCGGGGAGCTGTTTTTT. This chain joins TRBV19 and TRBJ2-2; 7 bases are a match to TRBD1. V lost 6 bases to trimming and J lost 1 base; unmatched junction nucleotides: 2. Germline V gene data show CDR1 as LNHDA and CDR2 as SQIVND (reference sequence). This CDR3 is built from 14 residues.

DNA of the CDR3: TGTGCCAGCAGCCAAGAAGATAGGAGGCCGAGCTATGGCTACACCTTC. It encodes CASSQEDRRPSYGYTF. The J gene is TRBJ1-2, the V gene TRBV4-2; D not resolved. This CDR3 region has 16 residues. Germline loops: CDR1 LGHNA, CDR2 YNFKEQ. Trimming removed 0 bases at V and 4 bases at J, with 15 bases between.

V usage is TRBV10-3 and J usage is TRBJ2-7; a possible D gene is TRBD1 (5 bases). V lost 2 bases and J lost 7, with 21 bases in between. Germline CDR1 ENHRY, CDR2 SYGVKD. This CDR3 region has 16 residues. Written as DNA, the CDR3 is TGTGCCATCAGTGAGCCAGTTCGGCAGGGCCCCCTAGAGCAGTACTTC. Protein sequence: CAISEPVRQGPLEQYF.

This clone was recorded only once. The rearrangement links TRBV5-8 to TRBJ1-2; TRBD1 is a possible D gene (5 bases). Trimming stripped 0 bases from V and 6 bases from J, with 12 bases between. Germline CDR1 reads SGHTS; CDR2 reads YDEGEE. The CDR3 extends over 14 amino acids. The DNA of the CDR3 is TGTGCCAGCAGCTTGGGGCTCGGGGGGGATGGCTACACCTTC. Residues: CASSLGLGGDGYTF.

The chain combines TRBV4-1 with TRBJ1-4; a weak D match, TRBD1 (6 bases). Germline loops: CDR1 MGHRA, CDR2 YSYEKL. CDR3 length: 17 amino acids. Trimming pared 0 bases from V and 7 bases from J, leaving 18 bases between. The DNA for the CDR3 is TGCGCCAGCAGCCAAGATAGCCCGGGCAGGGGAATTGAAAAACTGTTTTTT. Its protein is CASSQDSPGRGIEKLFF.